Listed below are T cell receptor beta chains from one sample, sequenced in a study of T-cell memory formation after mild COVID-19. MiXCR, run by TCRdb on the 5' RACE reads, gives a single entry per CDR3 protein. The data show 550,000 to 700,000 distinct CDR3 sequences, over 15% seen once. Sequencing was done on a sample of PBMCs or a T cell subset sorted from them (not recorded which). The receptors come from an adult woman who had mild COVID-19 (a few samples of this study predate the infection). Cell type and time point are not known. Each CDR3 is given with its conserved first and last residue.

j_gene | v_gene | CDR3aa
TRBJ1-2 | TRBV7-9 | CASSHGTGPGGYTF
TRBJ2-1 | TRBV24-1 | CATSRTGTGGNYEQFF
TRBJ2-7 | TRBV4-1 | CASSQGNGQGDYEQYF
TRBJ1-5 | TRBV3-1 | CASSQGWGLGQPQHF
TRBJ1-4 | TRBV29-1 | CSVEEWEGGVVKLFF
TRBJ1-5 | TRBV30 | CAWSFTGTASQPQHF
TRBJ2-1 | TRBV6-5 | CASSYSMPGLVYNEQFF
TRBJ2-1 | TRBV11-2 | CASSSLTGSSYNEQFF
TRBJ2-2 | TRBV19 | CASISGAGELFF
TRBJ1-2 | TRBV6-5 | CASSSGRARVHGYTF
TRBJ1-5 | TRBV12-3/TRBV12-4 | CASSSGIAQPQHF
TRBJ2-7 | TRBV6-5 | CASHPPGRRGYEQYF
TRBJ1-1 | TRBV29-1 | CSVGNRGLNTEAFF
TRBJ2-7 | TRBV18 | CASSPSRIYEQYF
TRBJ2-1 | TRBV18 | CASSPSISNEQFF
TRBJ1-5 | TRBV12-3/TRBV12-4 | CASNPTAVYSNQPQHF
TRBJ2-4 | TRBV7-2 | CASSLRRQNIQYF
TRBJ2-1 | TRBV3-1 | CASSQRRGGDEQFF
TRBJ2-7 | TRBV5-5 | CASSQKPYRDSMFYEQYF
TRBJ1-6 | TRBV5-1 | CASSFGAVTSYNSPLHF
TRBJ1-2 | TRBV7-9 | CASSLAPGIRKNYGYTF
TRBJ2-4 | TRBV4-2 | CASSLPGQGEENIQYF
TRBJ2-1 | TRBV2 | CASRGADPVGNEQFF